These T cell receptor beta chains were read from a single sample in a study of CD8+ T cells in alopecia areata. Sequenced by immunoSEQ multiplex PCR; TCRdb stores in-frame clones only, minus some. The repertoire holds about 200,000 clones, with roughly three fifths as singletons. What was sequenced was CD8+ T cells sorted from blood. These receptors came from a human donor in good health. Each CDR3 is given with its conserved first and last residue. D genes are given only for firm matches. The listing skips clone size in some rows; elsewhere it reads once, few, many or a size class.

D: TRBD1; J: TRBJ1-2; V: TRBV29-1; size: NA; CDR3: CSVETGEVDGYTF; DNA: TGCAGCGTAGAGACAGGGGAGGTCGATGGCTACACCTTC
D: NA; J: TRBJ1-6; V: TRBV27; size: few; CDR3: CASTMGGVGSPLHF; DNA: TGTGCCAGCACCATGGGGGGGGTTGGTTCACCCCTCCACTTT
D: NA; J: TRBJ2-1; V: TRBV2; size: few; CDR3: CASSQTESNEQFF; DNA: TGTGCCAGCAGTCAGACCGAAAGTAATGAGCAGTTCTTC
D: NA; J: TRBJ1-2; V: TRBV29-1; size: once; CDR3: CSVDPTLLYRESTF; DNA: TGCAGCGTTGACCCAACACTCCTCTACAGGGAATCCACCTTC
D: TRBD1; J: TRBJ2-7; V: TRBV7-9; size: NA; CDR3: CASSLGTGRTYEQYF; DNA: TGTGCCAGCAGCCTCGGGACAGGGAGGACCTACGAGCAGTACTTC
D: NA; J: TRBJ2-5; V: TRBV6-5; size: NA; CDR3: CASSPVGQETQYF; DNA: TGTGCCAGCAGCCCGGTTGGGCAAGAGACCCAGTACTTC
D: NA; J: TRBJ2-2; V: TRBV11-2; size: many; CDR3: CASSLAPLGTGELFF; DNA: TGTGCCAGCAGCTTAGCCCCCCTCGGCACCGGGGAGCTGTTTTTT
D: TRBD2; J: TRBJ2-1; V: TRBV6-4; size: medium-sized; CDR3: CASSDSSGGANEQFF; DNA: TGTGCCAGCAGTGACTCTAGCGGGGGGGCCAATGAGCAGTTCTTC
D: TRBD1; J: TRBJ2-1; V: TRBV2; size: once; CDR3: CASSPTGGNYNEQFF; DNA: TGTGCCAGCAGTCCCACAGGGGGAAACTACAATGAGCAGTTCTTC
D: NA; J: TRBJ2-1; V: TRBV7-9; size: few; CDR3: CASSPIGLYNEQFF; DNA: TGTGCCAGCAGCCCCATAGGACTCTACAATGAGCAGTTCTTC
D: NA; J: TRBJ1-1; V: TRBV29-1; size: NA; CDR3: CSVEVGGRMNTEAFF; DNA: TGCAGCGTTGAAGTAGGAGGGAGGATGAACACTGAAGCTTTCTTT
D: NA; J: TRBJ1-6; V: TRBV7-9; size: NA; CDR3: CASSSPQGSYNSPLHF; DNA: TGTGCCAGCAGCTCCCCACAGGGTTCCTATAATTCACCCCTCCACTTT
D: NA; J: TRBJ2-7; V: TRBV13; size: NA; CDR3: CASSLVGRDEQYF; DNA: TGTGCCAGCAGCTTAGTCGGAAGGGACGAGCAGTACTTC
D: NA; J: TRBJ1-6; V: TRBV6-5; size: NA; CDR3: CAGPGPPSYNSPLHF; DNA: TGTGCCGGACCGGGGCCTCCCTCCTATAATTCACCCCTCCACTTT
D: NA; J: TRBJ1-1; V: TRBV29-1; size: NA; CDR3: CSVEGGTGNTEAFF; DNA: TGCAGCGTTGAGGGGGGGACCGGGAACACTGAAGCTTTCTTT
D: NA; J: TRBJ2-7; V: TRBV29-1; size: few; CDR3: CSVEGDEQYF; DNA: TGCAGCGTTGAAGGGGACGAGCAGTACTTC
D: NA; J: TRBJ2-7; V: TRBV10-2; size: NA; CDR3: CASSEVGQSYEQYF; DNA: TGCGCCAGCAGTGAGGTCGGACAGTCCTACGAGCAGTACTTC